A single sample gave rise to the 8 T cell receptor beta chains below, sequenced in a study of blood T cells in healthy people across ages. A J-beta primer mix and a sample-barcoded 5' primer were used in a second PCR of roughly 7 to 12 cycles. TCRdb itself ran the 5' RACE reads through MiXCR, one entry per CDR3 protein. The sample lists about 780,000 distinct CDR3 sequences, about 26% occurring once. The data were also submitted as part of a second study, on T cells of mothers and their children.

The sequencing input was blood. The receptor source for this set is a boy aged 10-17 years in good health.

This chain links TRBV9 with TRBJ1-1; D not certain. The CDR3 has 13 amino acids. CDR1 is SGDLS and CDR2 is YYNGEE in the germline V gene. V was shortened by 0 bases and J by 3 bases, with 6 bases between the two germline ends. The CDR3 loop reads CASSVGVDTEAFF. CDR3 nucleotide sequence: TGTGCCAGCAGCGTAGGCGTAGACACTGAAGCTTTCTTT.

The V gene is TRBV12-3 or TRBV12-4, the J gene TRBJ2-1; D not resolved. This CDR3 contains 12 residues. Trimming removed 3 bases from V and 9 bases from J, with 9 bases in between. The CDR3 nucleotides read TGTGCCAGCAGTTTTCTTGACCTTGAGCAGTTCTTC. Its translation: CASSFLDLEQFF.

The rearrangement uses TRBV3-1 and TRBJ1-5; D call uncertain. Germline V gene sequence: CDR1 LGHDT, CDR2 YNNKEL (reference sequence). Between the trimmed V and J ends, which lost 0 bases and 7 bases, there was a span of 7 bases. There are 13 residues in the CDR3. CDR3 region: CASSQDSTQPQHF. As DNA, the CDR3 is TGTGCCAGCAGCCAAGACTCGACACAGCCCCAGCATTTT.

The CDR3 loop reads CASSLPSYSYNEQFF. Here the CDR3 DNA reads TGTGCCAGCAGCTTACCTAGCTACTCCTACAATGAGCAGTTCTTC. J is TRBJ2-1 and V is TRBV7-9; D may be TRBD2 (5 bases). The germline gives CDR1 SEHNR, CDR2 FQNEAQ (reference sequence). The CDR3 is made up of 15 amino acids. V shed 2 bases and J shed 0 bases, with 8 bases lying between them.

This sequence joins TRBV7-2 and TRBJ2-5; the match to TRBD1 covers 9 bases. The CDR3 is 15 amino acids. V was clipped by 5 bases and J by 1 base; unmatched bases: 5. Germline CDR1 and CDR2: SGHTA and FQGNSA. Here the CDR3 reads CASSTYRGLQETQYF. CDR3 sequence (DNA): TGTGCCAGCAGCACCTACAGGGGGCTCCAAGAGACCCAGTACTTC.

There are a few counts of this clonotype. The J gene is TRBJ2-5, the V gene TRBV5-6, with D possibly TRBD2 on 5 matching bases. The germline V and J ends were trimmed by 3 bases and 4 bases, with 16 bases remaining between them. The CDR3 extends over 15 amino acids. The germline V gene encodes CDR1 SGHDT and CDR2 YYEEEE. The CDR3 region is CASSSVEAGTETQYF. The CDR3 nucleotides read TGTGCCAGCAGCTCCGTGGAGGCGGGTACAGAGACCCAGTACTTC.

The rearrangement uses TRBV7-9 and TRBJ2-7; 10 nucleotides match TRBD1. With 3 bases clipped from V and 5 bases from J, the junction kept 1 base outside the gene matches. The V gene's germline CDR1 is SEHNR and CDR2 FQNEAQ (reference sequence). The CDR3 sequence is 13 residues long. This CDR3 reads CASSFGQGDEQYF. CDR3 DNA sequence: TGTGCCAGCAGCTTTGGACAGGGGGACGAGCAGTACTTC.

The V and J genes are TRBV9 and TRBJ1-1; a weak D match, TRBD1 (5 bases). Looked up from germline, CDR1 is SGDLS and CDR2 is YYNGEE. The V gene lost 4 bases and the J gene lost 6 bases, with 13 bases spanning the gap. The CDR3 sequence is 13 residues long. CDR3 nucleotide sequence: TGTGCCAGCAGCCCCCGGCAGGGCTCTGAAGCTTTCTTT. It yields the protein CASSPRQGSEAFF.